Shown below are 19 T cell receptor beta chains from a single sample sequenced in a study of post-analysis software for immune sequencing data. Points from the study as a whole: Included in a set of several TRBV segments more frequent in patients than controls were TRBV5-6, TRBV5-1 and TRBV20-1.

For these TCRs, the target antigens are not known. Incorporated into the TCR beta cDNA libraries were unique molecular identifiers, which served to reduce PCR and sequencing biases. TCRdb re-analysed the PCR reads in MiXCR, keeping a single row per CDR3 protein. Among hundreds of thousands of distinct CDR3 sequences listed, 59% were seen once. The sample consisted of blood. Receptors originate from a girl aged 2 to 9 with multiple sclerosis.

The chain joins TRBV12-3 or TRBV12-4 to TRBJ1-2; the match to TRBD1 covers 7 bases. The CDR3 covers 13 residues. The V and J ends lost 6 bases and 7 bases, in that order; junction bases with no gene match: 8. The CDR3 is CASSPTGSLGYTF. CDR3 bases: TGTGCCAGCAGCCCGACAGGGAGCCTTGGCTACACCTTC.

This clonotype was found a few times. V gene TRBV6-5 combines with J gene TRBJ1-2; D gene ambiguous. In germline, CDR1 is MNHEY, CDR2 SVGAGI. This CDR3 contains 13 residues. Trimming shortened V by 5 bases and J by 0 bases, and 7 bases separated the two germline ends. This chain's CDR3 is CASSPLTNYGYTF. The CDR3 DNA is TGTGCCAGCAGTCCCCTTACTAACTATGGCTACACCTTC.

This clonotype was detected a few times. V gene TRBV6-6 combines with J gene TRBJ1-5, with a possible D match to TRBD1 (6 bases). Germline assignment: CDR1 MNHNY and CDR2 SVGAGI (reference sequence). Trimming left V 7 bases short and J 5 bases short, with 12 bases between. CDR3 size: 13 residues. CDR3 sequence reads: CASTAGAHQPQHF. The CDR3, as DNA: TGTGCCAGCACGGCGGGGGCACATCAGCCCCAGCATTTT.

This clonotype was observed a few times. This chain links TRBV7-3 with TRBJ2-7; possible D gene TRBD2, 6 bases. This CDR3 region has 14 residues. V was cut by 2 bases and J by 3 bases, with 11 bases left in between. CDR1 and CDR2 (germline): SGHTA, FQGTGA. CDR3 coding DNA: TGTGCCAGCAGCTTAGGACAAGCGGGCTACGAGCAGTACTTC. Protein: CASSLGQAGYEQYF.

The chain is built from TRBV20-1 and TRBJ2-7; D is undetermined. Per the germline V gene, CDR1 is DFQATT and CDR2 is SNEGSKA (reference sequence). Trimming removed 6 bases from V and 9 bases from J, with 6 bases in between. This CDR3 contains 8 residues. CDR3 amino acids: CSAGGQYF. CDR3 DNA: TGCAGTGCCGGCGGGCAGTACTTC.

There are a few counts of this clonotype. The chain combines TRBV7-8 with TRBJ2-1; 11 bases agree with TRBD2. Germline CDR1 reads SGHVS; CDR2 reads FQNEAQ. The J segment lost 5 bases and the V segment lost 0 bases, leaving 3 bases of the junction unmatched. CDR3 length: 16 residues. For the CDR3, the DNA is TGTGCCAGCAGCTTAGCCAAGGGACTAGCGGACAATGAGCAGTTCTTC. Translation gives CASSLAKGLADNEQFF. Together with reference TRBV7-8 and TRBJ2-1, the CDR3 gives the full variable domain: GAGVSQSPRYKVAKRGQDVALRCDPISGHVSLFWYQQALGQGPEFLTYFQNEAQLDKSGLPSDRFFAERPEGSVSTLKIQRTQQEDSAVYLCASSLAKGLADNEQFFGPGTRLTVL.

A few counts support this clonotype. J is TRBJ2-5 and V is TRBV11-2; 7 positions agree with TRBD1. Germline values: CDR1 SGHAT, CDR2 FQNNGV. The CDR3 has 15 residues. The junction had 11 bases not matched to a gene; V was cut back by 5 bases and J by 5 bases. The CDR3 DNA reads as TGTGCCAGCAGCGCCTCAGGGGGAAGTGGGGAGACCCAGTACTTC. This gives the protein CASSASGGSGETQYF.

The chain has TRBV5-1 and TRBJ2-3, with a weak D call TRBD2 (6 bases). With 5 bases removed from V and 4 bases from J, the gap between germline ends came to 17 bases. The length of the CDR3 is 15 residues. Germline lookup yields CDR1 SGHRS and CDR2 YFSETQ. In nucleotides, the CDR3 is TGCGCCAGCAGAGTTGGGGGAGGAGAGGCAGATACGCAGTATTTT. It specifies CASRVGGGEADTQYF.

The sample holds one count of this clonotype. Given the absence of the conserved phenylalanine or tryptophan at the CDR3 end, a read error is likely. This chain joins TRBV6-6 and TRBJ1-5; D gene unclear. This CDR3 is built from 14 residues. V lost 4 bases and J lost 0, with 7 bases in between. Germline V lookup: CDR1 MNHNY, CDR2 SVGAGI (reference sequence). As DNA, the CDR3 is TGTGCCAGCAGTTTAGGAGATAGCAATCAGCCCCAGCATTTG. As protein: CASSLGDSNQPQHL.

This sequence joins TRBV6-7 and TRBJ2-3; TRBD2 agrees at 10 bases. TRBV6-7 is an ORF for which the function is uncertain. The length of the CDR3 is 19 residues. J gave up 2 bases and V 6 bases, and 17 bases lay outside the gene matches. The CDR3 spells CASSYDGWTAGGSTDTQYF. CDR3 sequence (DNA): TGTGCCAGCAGCTACGATGGGTGGACAGCGGGGGGGTCCACAGATACGCAGTATTTT.

V usage is TRBV11-2 and J usage is TRBJ1-2, with a tentative D call TRBD1 (5 bases). V lost 2 bases and J 0 bases, leaving 13 bases between the germline ends. The CDR3 is 16 amino acids. Germline assignment: CDR1 SGHAT and CDR2 FQNNGV. CDR3 in DNA: TGTGCCAGCAGCTTAACAGGCGACGGGCCTAACTATGGCTACACCTTC. Protein: CASSLTGDGPNYGYTF.

V is TRBV7-8 and J is TRBJ2-4; D possibly matches TRBD1 or TRBD2 (5 bases each). The CDR3 totals 16 residues. With 3 bases removed from V and 0 bases from J, the gap between germline ends came to 12 bases. Germline V gene sequence: CDR1 SGHVS, CDR2 FQNEAQ. The CDR3 sequence is CASSFSGPIAKNIQYF. The DNA of the CDR3 is TGTGCCAGCAGCTTTTCGGGACCGATAGCCAAAAACATTCAGTACTTC.

This clonotype came up a few times. This chain joins TRBV6-5 and TRBJ2-3; perhaps TRBD1 as D (8 bases). CDR3 length equals 18 residues. V lost 6 bases, J lost 0 bases, and 22 bases lay in between. Germline CDR1 and CDR2: MNHEY and SVGAGI. CDR3 coding DNA: TGTGCCAGCAGGGGAGGGACAGGTCCTTCTCTCAGCACAGATACGCAGTATTTT. It yields the protein CASRGGTGPSLSTDTQYF.

The chain has TRBV11-2 and TRBJ2-1, with TRBD1 matching 9 bases. The CDR3 consists of 15 residues. Germline CDR1 is SGHAT and CDR2 is FQNNGV. The J segment lost 9 bases and the V segment lost 3 bases, leaving 9 bases of the junction unmatched. The CDR3, as DNA: TGTGCCAGCAGCTTCGGCGGACAGGGGATGGCTGAGCAGTTCTTC. Protein: CASSFGGQGMAEQFF.

This clonotype was observed a few times. The V and J genes are TRBV7-9 and TRBJ2-1; 9 bases fit TRBD2. The CDR3 spans 16 residues. Per germline, CDR1 SEHNR and CDR2 FQNEAQ (reference sequence). The V segment lost 1 base and the J segment 6 bases; nucleotides outside the gene matches: 7. The CDR3 DNA is TGTGCCAGCAGCTTAGGGGCCGGGACTAGCTCCAATGAGCAGTTCTTC. Translation: CASSLGAGTSSNEQFF.

The chain uses TRBV30 and TRBJ2-7; no clear D gene. The CDR3 consists of 10 residues. Germline loops: CDR1 GTSNPN, CDR2 SVGIG (reference sequence). The V end lost 5 bases, the J end lost 6 bases, and 8 bases lay between the germline ends. CDR3 in amino acids: CAWGVTEQYF. The CDR3 region has the DNA TGTGCCTGGGGCGTTACCGAGCAGTACTTC. Full variable domain (rest looked up from reference TRBV30 and TRBJ2-7): SQTIHQWPATLVQPVGSPLSLECTVEGTSNPNLYWYRQAAGRGLQLLFYSVGIGQISSEVPQNLSASRPQDRQFILSSKKLLLSDSGFYLCAWGVTEQYFGPGTRLTVT.

The gene calls are TRBV7-8 and TRBJ2-1; 8 bases fit TRBD1. Per germline, CDR1 SGHVS and CDR2 FQNEAQ. The V gene end was trimmed by 3 bases and the J gene end by 6 bases; junction bases not matched to a gene: 19. This CDR3 has 19 residues. CDR3 amino acids: CASSFRTGSMSHPGNEQFF. As DNA, the CDR3 is TGTGCCAGCAGCTTCCGGACAGGGTCCATGTCCCACCCAGGCAATGAGCAGTTCTTC.

The table lists this clonotype with a count of one. The chain links TRBV7-9 to TRBJ2-1, with 12 positions matching TRBD1. V was pared by 5 bases and J by 8 bases, with 10 bases of the junction left unmatched. The CDR3 covers 16 residues. CDR1 is SEHNR and CDR2 is FQNEAQ in the germline V gene (reference sequence). CDR3 residues: CASSTHRDRGLDEQFF. The CDR3 DNA follows: TGTGCCAGCAGCACGCACCGGGACAGGGGGCTGGATGAGCAGTTCTTC. Full variable domain (rest looked up from reference TRBV7-9 and TRBJ2-1): DTGVSQNPRHKITKRGQNVTFRCDPISEHNRLYWYRQTLGQGPEFLTYFQNEAQLEKSRLLSDRFSAERPKGSFSTLEIQRTEQGDSAMYLCASSTHRDRGLDEQFFGPGTRLTVL.

The V and J genes are TRBV7-2 and TRBJ1-2; TRBD1 matches at 7 bases. The CDR3 is 15 residues long. With V trimmed by 1 base and J by 6 bases, 8 bases remained unmatched. CDR1 and CDR2 from the germline V gene are SGHTA and FQGNSA. The CDR3 loop reads CASSLGRDSVDGYTF. In nucleotides, the CDR3 is TGTGCCAGCAGCTTAGGGAGGGACAGCGTAGATGGCTACACCTTC.